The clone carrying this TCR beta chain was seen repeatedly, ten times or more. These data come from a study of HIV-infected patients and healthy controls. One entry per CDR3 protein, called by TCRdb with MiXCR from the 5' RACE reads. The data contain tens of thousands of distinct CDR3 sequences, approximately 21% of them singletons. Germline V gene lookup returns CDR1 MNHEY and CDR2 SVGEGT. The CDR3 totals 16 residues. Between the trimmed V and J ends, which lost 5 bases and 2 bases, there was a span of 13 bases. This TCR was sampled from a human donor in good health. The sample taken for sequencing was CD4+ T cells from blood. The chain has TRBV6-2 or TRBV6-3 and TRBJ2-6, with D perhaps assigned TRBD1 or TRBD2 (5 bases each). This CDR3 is CASSPLGVPGANVLTF. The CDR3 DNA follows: TGTGCCAGCAGTCCATTGGGGGTTCCTGGGGCCAACGTCCTGACTTTC.